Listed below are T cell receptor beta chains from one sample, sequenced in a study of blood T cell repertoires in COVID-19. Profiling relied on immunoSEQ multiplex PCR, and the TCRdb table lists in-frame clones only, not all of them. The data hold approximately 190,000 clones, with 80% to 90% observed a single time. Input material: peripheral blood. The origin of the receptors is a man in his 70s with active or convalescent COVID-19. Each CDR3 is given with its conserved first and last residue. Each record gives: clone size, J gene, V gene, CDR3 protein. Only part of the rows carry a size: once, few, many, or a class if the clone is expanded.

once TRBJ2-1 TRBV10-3 CAISESTPNEQFF
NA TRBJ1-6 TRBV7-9 CASSSTGDSPLHF
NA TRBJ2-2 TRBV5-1 CASSFVDREAGELFF
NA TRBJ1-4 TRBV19 CASSSLRDRGREKLFF
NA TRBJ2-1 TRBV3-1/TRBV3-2 CASSPTSGDYNEQFF
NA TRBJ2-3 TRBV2 CASSEGSGGGTDTQYF
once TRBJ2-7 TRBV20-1 CSASTGGSYEQYF
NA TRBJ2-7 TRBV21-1 CASSKVPSIPVSGEQYF
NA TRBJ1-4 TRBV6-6 CASNLGVAYEKLFF
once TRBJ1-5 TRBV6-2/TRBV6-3 CASSFNAGTGVFQPQHF
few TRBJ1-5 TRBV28 CASSLGGGPQPQHF
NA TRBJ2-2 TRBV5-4 CASSQLAGDMPGELFF
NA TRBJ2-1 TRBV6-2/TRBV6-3 CASSPWGDSYNEQFF
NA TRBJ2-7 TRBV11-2 CASSLGWTGEQYF
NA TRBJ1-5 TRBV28 CASSPVTGGAPPNQPQHF
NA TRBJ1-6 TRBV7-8 CASSLEQARGSYNSPLHF
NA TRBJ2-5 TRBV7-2 CASSLRGTQYF
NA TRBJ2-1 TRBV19 CASSATDEQFF
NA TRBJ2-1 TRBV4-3 CASSQVSGSSRAYNEQFF
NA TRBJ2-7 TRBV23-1 CASRTGTLPYEQYF
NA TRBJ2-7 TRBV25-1 CASSELVLQGIYEQYF
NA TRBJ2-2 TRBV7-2 CASTLGGRTGELFF